Listed below are T cell receptor beta chains from one sample, sequenced in a study of beta chain features in type 1 diabetes. The repertoire was sequenced with immunoSEQ multiplex PCR; TCRdb's copy has only in-frame clones and lacks some. In the table there are roughly 290,000 clones, about 15% of which are singletons. The source material was naive CD4+ T cells from blood. The receptors were gathered from a young man with type 1 diabetes. Each CDR3 is given with its conserved first and last residue. The order of the fields is D gene, J gene, V gene, clone size, CDR3 length, CDR3 DNA, CDR3 protein. The D gene is left open where the match is weak. Not every row has a clone size; where given, it reads once, few, many or a size class.

>TRBD2|TRBJ2-7|TRBV29-1|few|14
TGCAGCGTTCGGCGAGGGACTACCTCCTACGAGCAGTACTTC
CSVRRGTTSYEQYF
>TRBD1|TRBJ2-4|TRBV7-9|few|15
TGTGCCAGCAGCTTAGCGACAGGGGGCTTAAACATTCAGTACTTC
CASSLATGGLNIQYF
>NA|TRBJ2-7|TRBV18|few|14
TGTGCCAGCTCCCCTCCCGGGCGGGAATACGAGCAGTACTTC
CASSPPGREYEQYF
>TRBD2|TRBJ2-1|TRBV6-5|few|16
TGTGCCAGCAGTTACTCGGGATTAGCGGGGTACAATGAGCAGTTCTTC
CASSYSGLAGYNEQFF
>NA|TRBJ1-2|TRBV7-2|NA|15
TGTGCCAGCAGCTTACCCGGCAGGGCGAACTATGGCTACACCTTC
CASSLPGRANYGYTF
>TRBD2|TRBJ2-1|TRBV7-8|NA|16
TGTGCCAGCAGCTTATTTGGTCGACTAGCGCGTAATGAGCAGTTCTTC
CASSLFGRLARNEQFF
>TRBD1|TRBJ1-5|TRBV7-2|NA|15
TGTGCCAGCAGCGGGGGACAGGGGGCCGGTCAGCCCCAGCATTTT
CASSGGQGAGQPQHF
>NA|TRBJ2-1|TRBV30|few|13
TGTGCCTGGAGTGTAAATGGGGCCAATGAGCAGTTCTTC
CAWSVNGANEQFF
>TRBD2|TRBJ2-5|TRBV10-3|few|14
TGTGCCGCCCATCCGGGGGGGGTTACAGAGACCCAGTACTTC
CAAHPGGVTETQYF
>NA|TRBJ2-7|TRBV4-2|few|16
TGTGCCAGCAGCCAAGATCAACAGGGCAGGTCCTACGAGCAGTACTTC
CASSQDQQGRSYEQYF
>NA|TRBJ1-2|TRBV5-6|NA|15
TGTGCCAGCAGCTTCCGAACACCCCGTACGTATGGCTACACCTTC
CASSFRTPRTYGYTF
>TRBD1|TRBJ2-7|TRBV2|few|15
TGTGCCAGCAGTGCAGGGGGACAGGGGTGGTACGAGCAGTACTTC
CASSAGGQGWYEQYF
>TRBD2|TRBJ2-1|TRBV6-5|NA|15
TGTGCCAGCAGTGGCCGTAGCGGGGGGCGGAATGAGCAGTTCTTC
CASSGRSGGRNEQFF
>NA|TRBJ1-2|TRBV5-4|NA|14
TGTGCCAGCAGCCCTGGACAGCTTAACTATGGCTACACCTTC
CASSPGQLNYGYTF
>NA|TRBJ2-5|TRBV2|few|14
TGTGCCAGCAGTGTCAGGGGCCCTTCCGGGACCCAGTACTTC
CASSVRGPSGTQYF
>TRBD2|TRBJ2-1|TRBV28|few|15
TGTGCCAGCAGCCCGGGGAGGGGATCCTACAATGAGCAGTTCTTC
CASSPGRGSYNEQFF
>TRBD2|TRBJ2-1|TRBV6-6|NA|14
TGTGCCAGCAGCCGCGGGAGTCCCTACAATGAGCAGTTCTTC
CASSRGSPYNEQFF
>NA|TRBJ1-1|TRBV27|NA|16
TGTGCCAGCAGTTTCTTTGGGGGGATGGAGAACACTGAAGCTTTCTTT
CASSFFGGMENTEAFF
>NA|TRBJ2-3|TRBV5-1|NA|13
TGCGCCAGCAGCTTGTCGGGCACAGATACGCAGTATTTT
CASSLSGTDTQYF